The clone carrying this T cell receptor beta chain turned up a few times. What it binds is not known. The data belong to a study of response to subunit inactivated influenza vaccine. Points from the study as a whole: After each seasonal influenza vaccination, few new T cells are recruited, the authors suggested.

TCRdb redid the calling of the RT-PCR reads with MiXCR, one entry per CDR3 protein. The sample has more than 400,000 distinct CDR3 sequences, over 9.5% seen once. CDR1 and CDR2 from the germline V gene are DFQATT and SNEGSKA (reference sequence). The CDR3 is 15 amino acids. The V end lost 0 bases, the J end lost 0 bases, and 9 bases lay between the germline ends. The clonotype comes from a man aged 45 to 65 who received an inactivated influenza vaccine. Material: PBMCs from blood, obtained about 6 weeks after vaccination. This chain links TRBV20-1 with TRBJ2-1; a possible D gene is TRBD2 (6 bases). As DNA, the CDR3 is TGCAGTGCTAGAGACAGGGAGGTCTCCTACAATGAGCAGTTCTTC. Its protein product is CSARDREVSYNEQFF.